A selection of T cell receptor beta chains follows, all from one sample in a study of HIV-infected patients and healthy controls. Via MiXCR, TCRdb re-called the 5' RACE reads, giving one row per CDR3 protein. The table lists 15,000 to 20,000 distinct CDR3 sequences, approximately 9% of them singletons, with under 8.5% in the top ten. The sequenced material came from blood. The receptors come from an adult in good health. CDR3s include the opening cysteine and the closing phenylalanine or tryptophan. The order of the fields is clone size, D gene, J gene, V gene, CDR3 DNA, CDR3 protein. D genes are given only for firm matches. Clone size appears in some rows only: once, few, many, or a class for an expanded clone.

size: medium-sized
D: TRBD1
J: TRBJ2-4
V: TRBV27
DNA: TGTGCCAGCAGTTTACACGGGACAGGGGGGATTAAAGTCAAAAACATTCAGTACTTC
CDR3: CASSLHGTGGIKVKNIQYF

size: many
D: TRBD2
J: TRBJ2-7
V: TRBV27
DNA: TGTGCCAGCAGGCCGGCCGGGACTAGCGGAGACGAGCAGTACTTC
CDR3: CASRPAGTSGDEQYF

size: many
D: TRBD1
J: TRBJ2-7
V: TRBV24-1
DNA: TGTGCCACCAGTGATTTGGCTCATCCGGGACAGGGGAAGTACTTC
CDR3: CATSDLAHPGQGKYF

size: many
D: NA
J: TRBJ2-2
V: TRBV5-1
DNA: TGCGCCAGCAGCTTACGGACGGGCACCGGGGAGCTGTTTTTT
CDR3: CASSLRTGTGELFF

size: many
D: TRBD1
J: TRBJ2-2
V: TRBV20-1
DNA: TGCAGTGCTAGAGTAGGGGGCCAAAACACCGGGGAGCTGTTTTTT
CDR3: CSARVGGQNTGELFF

size: NA
D: NA
J: TRBJ2-5
V: TRBV19
DNA: TGTGCCAGTAGTATAGCAGGCAGAGAGACCCAGTACTTC
CDR3: CASSIAGRETQYF

size: few
D: TRBD1
J: TRBJ2-3
V: TRBV7-9
DNA: TGTGCCAGCAGCCCATTACGACAGGGCCCCCCAGATACGCAGTATTTT
CDR3: CASSPLRQGPPDTQYF

size: many
D: NA
J: TRBJ2-5
V: TRBV28
DNA: TGTGCCAGCAGCTCCCCGGGACCGGGAGAGACCCAGTACTTC
CDR3: CASSSPGPGETQYF

size: NA
D: TRBD2
J: TRBJ2-7
V: TRBV27
DNA: TGTGCCAGCAGTTTAAGAGCGGGAGCCTACGAGCAGTACTTC
CDR3: CASSLRAGAYEQYF

size: many
D: TRBD2
J: TRBJ2-2
V: TRBV19
DNA: TGTGCCAGTAGTCCCAGACCGAGGAGCGGGAGTCACGGGGAGCTGTTTTTT
CDR3: CASSPRPRSGSHGELFF

size: many
D: NA
J: TRBJ2-3
V: TRBV12-3/TRBV12-4
DNA: TGTGCCAGCACCCCTGGTGACGGCTACCAGGATACGCAGTATTTT
CDR3: CASTPGDGYQDTQYF

size: many
D: NA
J: TRBJ2-7
V: TRBV4-1
DNA: TGCGCCAGCAGCCACGACAGCTACGAGCAGTACTTC
CDR3: CASSHDSYEQYF

size: medium-sized
D: NA
J: TRBJ2-2
V: TRBV24-1
DNA: TGTGCCACCAGTGATCGTACGGACACCGGGGAGCTGTTTTTT
CDR3: CATSDRTDTGELFF

size: few
D: NA
J: TRBJ1-2
V: TRBV4-1
DNA: TGCGCCAGCAGCCAAGTTCCGGGGGCGGACTATGGCTACACCTTC
CDR3: CASSQVPGADYGYTF

size: many
D: NA
J: TRBJ1-1
V: TRBV6-6
DNA: TGTGCCACTTTCGACGGGTATGAAGCTTTCTTT
CDR3: CATFDGYEAFF

size: NA
D: TRBD2
J: TRBJ2-7
V: TRBV11-2
DNA: TGTGCCAGCAGCCCAGGGACTAGCGGCTCCTACGAGCAGTACTTC
CDR3: CASSPGTSGSYEQYF

size: many
D: NA
J: TRBJ1-2
V: TRBV3-1
DNA: TGTGCCAGCAGCCAAGATCTAGGGCAGGGGTATGGCTACACCTTC
CDR3: CASSQDLGQGYGYTF

size: NA
D: TRBD1
J: TRBJ2-3
V: TRBV2
DNA: TGTGCCAGCAGTTTCCAGACAGGGCCAAGCACAGATACGCAGTATTTT
CDR3: CASSFQTGPSTDTQYF

size: many
D: NA
J: TRBJ1-1
V: TRBV3-1
DNA: TGTGCCAGCAGCCAAGATAGGCGGACTGAAGCTTTCTTT
CDR3: CASSQDRRTEAFF

size: many
D: TRBD2
J: TRBJ2-3
V: TRBV10-2
DNA: TGCGCCAGCATTACGACTAGCGCGAGCACAGATACGCAGTATTTT
CDR3: CASITTSASTDTQYF

size: NA
D: NA
J: TRBJ2-3
V: TRBV5-1
DNA: TGCGCCAGCAGCGGGAATTTTGCTAGCACAGATACGCAGTATTTT
CDR3: CASSGNFASTDTQYF

size: many
D: TRBD1
J: TRBJ2-7
V: TRBV7-2
DNA: TGTGCCAGCACGCGATGGGACAGGGCCCTCGAGCAGTACTTC
CDR3: CASTRWDRALEQYF

size: many
D: TRBD2
J: TRBJ2-7
V: TRBV28
DNA: TGTGCCAGCAGTTTACCCCTAGGACTAGCGGGAGGAGAGCAGTACTTC
CDR3: CASSLPLGLAGGEQYF

size: few
D: NA
J: TRBJ1-1
V: TRBV12-3/TRBV12-4
DNA: TGTGCCAGCACCACACCGGGGATAAACACTGAAGCTTTCTTT
CDR3: CASTTPGINTEAFF

size: many
D: TRBD1
J: TRBJ1-5
V: TRBV28
DNA: TGTGCCAGCAGATACGGACAGGCCGGATATCATCAGCCCCAGCATTTT
CDR3: CASRYGQAGYHQPQHF

size: many
D: TRBD1
J: TRBJ2-5
V: TRBV2
DNA: TGTGCCAGCAGGGGGGACAGTGAGACCCAGTACTTC
CDR3: CASRGDSETQYF

size: many
D: NA
J: TRBJ2-3
V: TRBV29-1
DNA: TGCAGCGTTGGGAGTGGGGGGTCTGGAGATACGCAGTATTTT
CDR3: CSVGSGGSGDTQYF

size: many
D: TRBD2
J: TRBJ2-1
V: TRBV7-8
DNA: TGTGCCAGCACCGAACTAGCGGGAGCCGCCATCTCCTACAATGAGCAGTTCTTC
CDR3: CASTELAGAAISYNEQFF

size: many
D: NA
J: TRBJ2-2
V: TRBV19
DNA: TGTGCCAGTAGTTACGGGGGGAACACCGGGGAGCTGTTTTTT
CDR3: CASSYGGNTGELFF

size: many
D: TRBD1
J: TRBJ2-1
V: TRBV24-1
DNA: TGTGCCACCAGTGACCCCTCCAGGGGGAGTGAGCAGTTCTTC
CDR3: CATSDPSRGSEQFF

size: many
D: NA
J: TRBJ2-2
V: TRBV28
DNA: TGTGCCAGCAGGCACTACACCGGGGAGCTGTTTTTT
CDR3: CASRHYTGELFF

size: medium-sized
D: TRBD2
J: TRBJ2-5
V: TRBV6-6
DNA: TGTGCCAGCAGGAGACTAGCGGGAGGATACCAAGAGACCCAGTACTTC
CDR3: CASRRLAGGYQETQYF

size: many
D: NA
J: TRBJ1-2
V: TRBV5-6
DNA: TGTGCCAGCAGTCCCCGCGAAGGGAGGGGCCTTGGCACCTTC
CDR3: CASSPREGRGLGTF